A single sample gave rise to the 26 T cell receptor beta chains below, sequenced in a study of T cell responses to AZD1222 COVID-19 vaccine. Clones were read by immunoSEQ multiplex PCR, and TCRdb kept only the in-frame ones, dropping some. Here the sample spans roughly 160,000 clones, roughly 90% being singletons. The sequencing here drew on peripheral blood, taken on day 0 of AZD1222 vaccination. The receptor source for this set is an adult in good health.

This clone was observed a single time. V is TRBV28 and J is TRBJ2-3, with TRBD2 matching 16 bases. The junction had 14 bases not matched to a gene; V was cut back by 3 bases and J by 5 bases. This CDR3 region has 20 residues. Germline V CDR1 and CDR2: MDHEN, SYDVKM. The CDR3 coding sequence is TGTGCCAGCAGTTTCTCCGCCGGGACTAGCGGGAGGGCCGTGGTAGATACGCAGTATTTT. Translation: CASSFSAGTSGRAVVDTQYF. The entire variable domain, with the rest obtained from reference TRBV28 and TRBJ2-3, is as follows: DVKVTQSSRYLVKRTGEKVFLECVQDMDHENMFWYRQDPGLGLRLIYFSYDVKMKEKGDIPEGYSVSREKKERFSLILESASTNQTSMYLCASSFSAGTSGRAVVDTQYFGPGTRLTVL.

The genes are TRBV6-5 and TRBJ2-5, with 9 positions matching TRBD1. The CDR3 covers 15 residues. The V gene's germline CDR1 is MNHEY and CDR2 SVGAGI. V shed 2 bases, J shed 2 bases, and the junction held 3 bases outside the gene matches. The CDR3 region is CASSYGTGPQETQYF. The DNA for the CDR3 is TGTGCCAGCAGTTACGGGACAGGGCCGCAAGAGACCCAGTACTTC.

The CDR3 nucleotides are TGTGCCAGCAGGCCGGGACAGGGGGCCGACGAGCAGTACTTC. Amino acids: CASRPGQGADEQYF. The V gene is TRBV28, the J gene TRBJ2-7; 12 bases match TRBD1. This CDR3 comprises 14 residues. V was clipped by 6 bases and J by 5 bases; unmatched bases: 5. Germline-derived CDR1 and CDR2 are MDHEN and SYDVKM.

This chain joins TRBV6-6 and TRBJ1-5; weak D call: TRBD1 (5 bases). Trimming took off 7 bases at V and 9 bases at J, with 19 bases between the two ends. This CDR3 has 14 amino acids. The germline V gene encodes CDR1 MNHNY and CDR2 SVGAGI (reference sequence). The CDR3 region is CASNLGEGWAPQHF. The CDR3, as DNA: TGTGCCAGCAACCTGGGGGAAGGGTGGGCGCCCCAGCATTTT.

V and J are TRBV11-2 and TRBJ1-1; D might be TRBD1 (5 bases). V lost 4 bases to trimming and J lost 3 bases, with 15 bases between them. The CDR3 loop spans 15 amino acids. CDR1 is SGHAT and CDR2 is FQNNGV in the germline V gene. CDR3 nucleotides: TGTGCCAGCAGCTCCCCCGGGACGGGCTACACTGAAGCTTTCTTT. Residues: CASSSPGTGYTEAFF.

CDR3 sequence reads: CASSYGRDAAEGEAFF. In nucleotides, the CDR3 is TGTGCCAGCAGTTACGGACGGGACGCCGCGGAGGGTGAAGCTTTCTTT. The J gene is TRBJ1-1, the V gene TRBV6-2 or TRBV6-3, with D possibly TRBD1 on 5 matching bases. The CDR3 consists of 16 residues. The V and J ends lost 2 bases and 7 bases respectively, with 20 bases between them. Germline assignment: CDR1 MNHEY and CDR2 SVGEGT.

The chain links TRBV9 to TRBJ2-3; 8 bases match TRBD2. This CDR3 has 14 amino acids. Germline CDR1 reads SGDLS; CDR2 reads YYNGEE. J lost 4 bases, V lost 5 bases, and 6 bases had no gene match. Written as DNA, the CDR3 is TGTGCCAGCAGTTCCGGGGGGGGCCCAGATACGCAGTATTTT. Translating it yields CASSSGGGPDTQYF.

The genes are TRBV12-3 or TRBV12-4 and TRBJ1-5; D gene ambiguous. The length of the CDR3 is 12 residues. V was trimmed by 5 bases and J by 5 bases, leaving 7 bases between them. In DNA, the CDR3 is TGTGCCAGCAGTGGGCTTCATCAGCCCCAGCATTTT. Translation: CASSGLHQPQHF.

This clone came up a few times. V gene TRBV5-4 combines with J gene TRBJ2-4, with a weak D call TRBD2 (6 bases). From germline, CDR1 is SGHNT and CDR2 YYREEE (reference sequence). Between the trimmed V and J ends, which lost 0 bases and 7 bases, there was a span of 14 bases. This CDR3 has 15 amino acids. The CDR3 loop reads CASSLDQGAGNIQYF. The CDR3 region has the DNA TGTGCCAGCAGCTTGGATCAGGGAGCGGGTAACATTCAGTACTTC.

The rearrangement links TRBV4-3 to TRBJ1-2; 8 nucleotides line up with TRBD1. Germline trimming cut 5 bases from V and 6 bases from J; bases unmatched to any gene: 8. The CDR3 is 14 amino acids. Germline V gives CDR1 LGHNA, CDR2 YSLEER. CDR3 sequence: CASSNGQGDDGYTF. CDR3 bases: TGCGCCAGCAGCAACGGACAGGGAGACGATGGCTACACCTTC.

The gene calls are TRBV24-1 and TRBJ1-4; 7 bases match TRBD1. Looked up from germline, CDR1 is KGHDR and CDR2 is SFDVKD. Trimming took 4 bases from V and 7 from J; bases not matched to a gene: 5. This CDR3 has 14 residues. Here the CDR3 DNA reads TGTGCCACCAGTGACTCGGGACAGATTGAAAAACTGTTTTTT. Residues: CATSDSGQIEKLFF.

The rearrangement joins TRBV23-1 to TRBJ2-5, with a possible D match to TRBD2 (6 bases). TRBV23-1 is labeled an ORF, and its function is uncertain. This CDR3 has 15 amino acids. The V gene lost 4 bases and the J gene lost 3 bases, with 15 bases spanning the gap. CDR3 coding DNA: TGCGCCAGCAGTCCAGGAGGGTTTGATGAAGAGACCCAGTACTTC. Translated, it gives CASSPGGFDEETQYF.

The chain is built from TRBV30 and TRBJ1-5; D is unclear. Trimming took off 1 base at V and 0 bases at J, with 7 bases between the two ends. CDR3 length: 14 residues. Per germline, CDR1 GTSNPN and CDR2 SVGIG (reference sequence). CDR3 protein: CAWSENSSNQPQHF. As DNA, the CDR3 is TGTGCCTGGAGTGAAAACAGTAGCAATCAGCCCCAGCATTTT.

The chain uses TRBV2 and TRBJ1-4, with D uncertain. Germline-derived CDR1 and CDR2 are SNHLY and FYNNEI. V was cut by 1 base and J by 5 bases, with 2 bases left in between. This CDR3 has 12 amino acids. CDR3 residues: CASSEGNEKLFF. Written as DNA, the CDR3 is TGTGCCAGCAGTGAAGGGAATGAAAAACTGTTTTTT. Variable domain in full (rest from reference TRBV2 and TRBJ1-4): EPEVTQTPSHQVTQMGQEVILRCVPISNHLYFYWYRQILGQKVEFLVSFYNNEISEKSEIFDDQFSVERPDGSNFTLKIRSTKLEDSAMYFCASSEGNEKLFFGSGTQLSVL.

The J gene is TRBJ1-2, the V gene TRBV28, with a possible D match to TRBD1 (5 bases). CDR3 length: 14 amino acids. CDR1 and CDR2 from the germline V gene are MDHEN and SYDVKM. Trimming took off 2 bases at V and 1 base at J, with 8 bases between the two ends. The DNA of the CDR3 is TGTGCCAGCAGTTTAATGGACAATAACTATGGCTACACCTTC. Translating it yields CASSLMDNNYGYTF.

V gene TRBV7-9 combines with J gene TRBJ2-7; no definite D call. V lost 3 bases, J lost 0 bases, and 9 bases lay in between. CDR1 is SEHNR and CDR2 is FQNEAQ in the germline V gene (reference sequence). The CDR3 covers 14 residues. The chain's CDR3 is CASSFPVSSYEQYF. CDR3 bases: TGTGCCAGCAGCTTCCCCGTTTCCTCCTACGAGCAGTACTTC.

The V gene is TRBV11-2, the J gene TRBJ2-7; D remains unclear. Between the trimmed V and J ends, which lost 0 bases and 2 bases, there was a span of 8 bases. Germline lookup yields CDR1 SGHAT and CDR2 FQNNGV. This CDR3 region has 14 residues. CDR3 region: CASSLEVKTYEQYF. DNA of the CDR3: TGTGCCAGCAGCTTAGAGGTAAAAACCTACGAGCAGTACTTC.

The chain joins TRBV15 to TRBJ2-3, with D possibly matching TRBD1 (8 bases). With 0 bases removed from V and 8 bases from J, the gap between germline ends came to 15 bases. The CDR3 contains 15 residues. Per the germline V gene, CDR1 is LNHNV and CDR2 is YYDKDF (reference sequence). The CDR3 nucleotides are TGTGCCACCAGCAGAGATCGGACAGGGAGGGCTACGCAGTATTTT. Amino acid sequence: CATSRDRTGRATQYF.

This sequence joins TRBV30 and TRBJ1-6; D is ambiguous. The CDR3 is 14 residues long. V lost 3 bases, J lost 7 bases, and 13 bases lay in between. Per the germline V gene, CDR1 is GTSNPN and CDR2 is SVGIG (reference sequence). The CDR3 DNA reads as TGTGCCTGGAGGGTTCTGGAATACAATTCACCCCTCCACTTT. It translates to CAWRVLEYNSPLHF.

The chain joins TRBV5-1 to TRBJ2-1, with 13 bases fitting TRBD2. This CDR3 has 15 residues. Germline-derived CDR1 and CDR2 are SGHRS and YFSETQ. V trimming: 4 bases; J trimming: 6 bases; junction bases outside the gene matches: 4. This CDR3 reads CASSPGLAGVNEQFF. For the CDR3, the DNA is TGCGCCAGCAGCCCTGGACTAGCGGGGGTCAATGAGCAGTTCTTC.

The rearrangement uses TRBV5-6 and TRBJ2-3; 7 bases line up with TRBD1. The ends lost 4 bases at V and 2 bases at J; junction bases unmatched: 4. The CDR3 totals 14 residues. The germline V gene has CDR1 SGHDT and CDR2 YYEEEE. Here the CDR3 DNA reads TGTGCCAGCAGCCAGACAGGGACCACAGATACGCAGTATTTT. Protein sequence: CASSQTGTTDTQYF.

J is TRBJ1-1 and V is TRBV5-1; TRBD1 matches at 9 bases. This CDR3 contains 17 residues. V gave up 4 bases and J gave up 2 bases; unmatched junction bases: 12. Germline V gene sequence: CDR1 SGHRS, CDR2 YFSETQ. The CDR3 bases are TGCGCCAGCAGCCTTATTCCGGGACAGGGACTAAACACTGAAGCTTTCTTT. Translation: CASSLIPGQGLNTEAFF.

In DNA form, the CDR3 reads TGTGCCAGTAGTATAGACGGAAGGGAAAAACTGTTTTTT. Amino acid sequence: CASSIDGREKLFF. The chain uses TRBV19 and TRBJ1-4; D not certain. The CDR3 covers 13 residues. Between the trimmed V and J ends, which lost 0 bases and 8 bases, there was a span of 7 bases. CDR1 and CDR2 from the germline V gene are LNHDA and SQIVND (reference sequence).

The DNA for the CDR3 is TGTGCCAGCATACAGGAGATCAATCAGCCCCAGCATTTT. This translates into CASIQEINQPQHF. The chain recombines TRBV6-6 with TRBJ1-5; maybe TRBD1 (5 bases). Trimming stripped 7 bases from V and 3 bases from J, with 10 bases between. The CDR3 is 13 residues long. The germline gives CDR1 MNHNY, CDR2 SVGAGI (reference sequence).

This clone was counted a few times. The CDR3, as DNA: TGTGCCAGCTCACCAAAGGGACAGGGAGTCGACAATCAGCCCCAGCATTTT. Translation gives CASSPKGQGVDNQPQHF. The rearrangement links TRBV18 to TRBJ1-5; 9 nucleotides line up with TRBD1. V dropped 2 bases and J dropped 3; count of bases not matched to a gene: 8. This CDR3 comprises 17 residues. CDR1 is KGHSH and CDR2 is LQKENI in the germline V gene.

The count of this clone is one. The rearrangement links TRBV29-1 to TRBJ2-7; 8 bases are a match to TRBD1. From germline, CDR1 is SQVTM and CDR2 ANQGSEA. J gave up 6 bases and V 1 base, and 5 bases lay outside the gene matches. The CDR3 runs to 13 residues. CDR3 in amino acids: CSVEGQGAFEQYF. For the CDR3, the DNA is TGCAGCGTTGAAGGGCAGGGGGCGTTCGAGCAGTACTTC.